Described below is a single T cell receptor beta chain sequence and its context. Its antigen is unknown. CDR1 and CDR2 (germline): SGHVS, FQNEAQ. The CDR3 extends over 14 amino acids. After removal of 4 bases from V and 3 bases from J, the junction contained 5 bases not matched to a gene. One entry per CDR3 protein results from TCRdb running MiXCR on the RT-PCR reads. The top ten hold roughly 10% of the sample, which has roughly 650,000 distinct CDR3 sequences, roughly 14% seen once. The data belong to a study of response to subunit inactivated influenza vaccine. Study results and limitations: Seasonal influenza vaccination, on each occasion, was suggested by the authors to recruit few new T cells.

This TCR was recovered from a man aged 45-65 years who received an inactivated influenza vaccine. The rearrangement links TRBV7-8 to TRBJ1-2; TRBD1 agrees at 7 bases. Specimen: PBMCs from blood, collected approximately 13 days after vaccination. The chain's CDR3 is CASSSETGYYGYTF. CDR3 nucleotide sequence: TGTGCCAGCAGCTCGGAGACAGGGTACTATGGCTACACCTTC.